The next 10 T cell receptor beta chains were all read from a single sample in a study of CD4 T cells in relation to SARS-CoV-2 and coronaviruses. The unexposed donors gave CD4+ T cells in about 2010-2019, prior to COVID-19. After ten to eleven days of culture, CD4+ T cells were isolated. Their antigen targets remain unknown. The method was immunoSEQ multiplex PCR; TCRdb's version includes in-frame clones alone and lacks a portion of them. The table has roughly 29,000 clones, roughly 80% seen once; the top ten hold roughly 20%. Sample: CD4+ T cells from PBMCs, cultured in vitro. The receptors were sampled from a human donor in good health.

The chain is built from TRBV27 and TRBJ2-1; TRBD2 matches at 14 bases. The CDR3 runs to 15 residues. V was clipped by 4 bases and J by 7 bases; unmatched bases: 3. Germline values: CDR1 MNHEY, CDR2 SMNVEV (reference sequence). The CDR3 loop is CASSWGTSGSNEQFF. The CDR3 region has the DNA TGTGCCAGCAGTTGGGGGACTAGCGGGAGTAATGAGCAGTTCTTC.

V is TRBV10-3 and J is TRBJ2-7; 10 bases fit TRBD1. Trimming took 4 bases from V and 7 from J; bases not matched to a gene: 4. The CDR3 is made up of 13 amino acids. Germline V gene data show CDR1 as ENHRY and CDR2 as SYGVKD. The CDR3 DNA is TGTGCCATCAGTGGAGGACAGGGGGGGGAGCAGTACTTC. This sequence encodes CAISGGQGGEQYF.

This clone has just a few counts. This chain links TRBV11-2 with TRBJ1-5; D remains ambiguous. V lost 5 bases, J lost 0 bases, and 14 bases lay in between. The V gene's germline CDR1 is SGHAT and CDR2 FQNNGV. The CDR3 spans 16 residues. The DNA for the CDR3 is TGTGCCAGCAGCCCGGCTGGTTTGGATAGCAATCAGCCCCAGCATTTT. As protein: CASSPAGLDSNQPQHF.

The chain's CDR3 is CASSYSSGGRSSYEQYF. The CDR3 DNA follows: TGTGCCAGCAGTTACTCGTCAGGGGGCCGGAGCTCCTACGAGCAGTACTTC. The V gene is TRBV6-2 or TRBV6-3, the J gene TRBJ2-7; 8 bases map to TRBD1. Germline V lookup: CDR1 MNHEY, CDR2 SVGEGT. This CDR3 is 17 amino acids long. The ends lost 0 bases at V and 0 bases at J; junction bases unmatched: 7.

The CDR3 here is CASSLTGLNTEAFF. CDR3 in DNA: TGTGCCAGCAGCTTAACCGGGTTGAACACTGAAGCTTTCTTT. The rearrangement joins TRBV7-3 to TRBJ1-1, with D uncertain. This CDR3 region has 14 residues. The V end lost 0 bases, the J end lost 0 bases, and 5 bases lay between the germline ends. Germline V gives CDR1 SGHTA, CDR2 FQGTGA. Full variable domain (missing parts from reference TRBV7-3 and TRBJ1-1): GAGVSQTPSNKVTEKGKYVELRCDPISGHTALYWYRQSLGQGPEFLIYFQGTGAADDSGLPNDRFFAVRPEGSVSTLKIQRTERGDSAVYLCASSLTGLNTEAFFGQGTRLTVV.

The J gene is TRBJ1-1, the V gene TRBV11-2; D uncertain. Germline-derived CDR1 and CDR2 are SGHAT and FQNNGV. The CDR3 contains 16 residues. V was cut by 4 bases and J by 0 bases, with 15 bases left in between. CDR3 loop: CASSSGPSRMNTEAFF. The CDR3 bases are TGTGCCAGCAGCTCGGGCCCCAGTCGGATGAACACTGAAGCTTTCTTT.

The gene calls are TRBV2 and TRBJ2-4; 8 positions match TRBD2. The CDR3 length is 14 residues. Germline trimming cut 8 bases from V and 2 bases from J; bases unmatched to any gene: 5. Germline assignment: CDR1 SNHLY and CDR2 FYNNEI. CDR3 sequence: CASSGGGTKNIQYF. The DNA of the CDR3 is TGTGCCAGCTCCGGGGGGGGGACCAAAAACATTCAGTACTTC.

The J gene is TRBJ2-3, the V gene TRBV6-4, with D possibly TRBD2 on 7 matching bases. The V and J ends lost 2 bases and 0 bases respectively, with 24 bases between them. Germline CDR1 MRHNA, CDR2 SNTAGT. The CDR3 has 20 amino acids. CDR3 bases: TGTGCCAGCAGTGACCCCCGCGCTAAACGGGGGGCTCCTAGCACAGATACGCAGTATTTT. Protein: CASSDPRAKRGAPSTDTQYF.

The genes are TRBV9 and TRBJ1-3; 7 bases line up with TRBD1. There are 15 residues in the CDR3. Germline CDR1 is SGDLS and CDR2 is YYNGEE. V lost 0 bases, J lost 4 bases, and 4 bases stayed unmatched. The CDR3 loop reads CASSVGTGEGNTIYF. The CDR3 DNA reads TGTGCCAGCAGCGTAGGCACAGGGGAAGGAAACACCATATATTTT.

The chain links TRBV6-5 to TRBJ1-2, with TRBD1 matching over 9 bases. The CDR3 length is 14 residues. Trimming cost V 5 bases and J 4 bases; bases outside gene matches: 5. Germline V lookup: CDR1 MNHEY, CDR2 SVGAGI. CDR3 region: CASSPGTGPYGYTF. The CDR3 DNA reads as TGTGCCAGCAGTCCCGGGACAGGGCCCTATGGCTACACCTTC.